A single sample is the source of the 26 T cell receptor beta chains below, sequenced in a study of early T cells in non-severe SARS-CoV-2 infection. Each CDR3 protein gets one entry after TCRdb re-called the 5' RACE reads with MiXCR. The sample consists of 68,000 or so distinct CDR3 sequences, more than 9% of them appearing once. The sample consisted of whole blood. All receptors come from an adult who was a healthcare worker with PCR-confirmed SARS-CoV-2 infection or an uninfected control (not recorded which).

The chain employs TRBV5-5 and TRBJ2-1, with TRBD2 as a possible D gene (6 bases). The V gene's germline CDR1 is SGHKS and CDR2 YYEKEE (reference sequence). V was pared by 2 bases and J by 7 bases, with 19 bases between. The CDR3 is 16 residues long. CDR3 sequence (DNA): TGTGCCAGCAGCTTCTCCCTTGCGGGGACTCTAAATGAGCAGTTCTTC. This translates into CASSFSLAGTLNEQFF.

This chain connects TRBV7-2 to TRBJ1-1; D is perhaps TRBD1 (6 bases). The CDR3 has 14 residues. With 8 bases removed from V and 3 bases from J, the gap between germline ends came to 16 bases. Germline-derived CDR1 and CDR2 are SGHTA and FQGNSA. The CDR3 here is CASQGGGPDTEAFF. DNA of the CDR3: TGTGCCAGCCAGGGCGGGGGCCCGGACACTGAAGCTTTCTTT.

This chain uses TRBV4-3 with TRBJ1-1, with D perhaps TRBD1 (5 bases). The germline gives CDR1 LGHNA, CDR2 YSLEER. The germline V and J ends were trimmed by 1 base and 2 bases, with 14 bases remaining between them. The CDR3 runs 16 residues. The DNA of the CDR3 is TGCGCCAGCAGCCAAGCCCCGACAGTACCTAACACTGAAGCTTTCTTT. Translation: CASSQAPTVPNTEAFF.

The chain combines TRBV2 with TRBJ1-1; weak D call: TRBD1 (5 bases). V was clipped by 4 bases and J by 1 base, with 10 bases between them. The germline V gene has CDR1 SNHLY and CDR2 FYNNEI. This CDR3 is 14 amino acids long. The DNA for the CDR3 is TGTGCCAGCAGTGTAGGGGCGGGGAACACTGAAGCTTTCTTT. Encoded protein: CASSVGAGNTEAFF. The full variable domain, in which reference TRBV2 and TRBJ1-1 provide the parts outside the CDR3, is EPEVTQTPSHQVTQMGQEVILRCVPISNHLYFYWYRQILGQKVEFLVSFYNNEISEKSEIFDDQFSVERPDGSNFTLKIRSTKLEDSAMYFCASSVGAGNTEAFFGQGTRLTVV.

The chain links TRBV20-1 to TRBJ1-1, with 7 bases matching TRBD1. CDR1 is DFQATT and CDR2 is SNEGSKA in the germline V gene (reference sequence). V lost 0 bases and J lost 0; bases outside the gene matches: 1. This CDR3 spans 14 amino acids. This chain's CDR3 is CSAREGQLNTEAFF. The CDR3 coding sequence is TGCAGTGCTAGAGAGGGACAGCTGAACACTGAAGCTTTCTTT.

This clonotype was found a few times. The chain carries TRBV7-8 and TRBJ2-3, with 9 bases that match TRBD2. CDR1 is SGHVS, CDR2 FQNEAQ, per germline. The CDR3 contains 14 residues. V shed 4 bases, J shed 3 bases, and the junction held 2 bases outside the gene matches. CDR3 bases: TGTGCCAGCAGCTCGAGCGGGGGGACAGATACGCAGTATTTT. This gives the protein CASSSSGGTDTQYF.

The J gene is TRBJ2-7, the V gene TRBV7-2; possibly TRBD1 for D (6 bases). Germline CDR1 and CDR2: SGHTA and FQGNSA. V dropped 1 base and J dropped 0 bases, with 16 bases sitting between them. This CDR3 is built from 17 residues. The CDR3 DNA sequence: TGTGCCAGCAGCTTAGGACAGGCCTCCCTGAGCTCCTACGAGCAGTACTTC. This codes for CASSLGQASLSSYEQYF.

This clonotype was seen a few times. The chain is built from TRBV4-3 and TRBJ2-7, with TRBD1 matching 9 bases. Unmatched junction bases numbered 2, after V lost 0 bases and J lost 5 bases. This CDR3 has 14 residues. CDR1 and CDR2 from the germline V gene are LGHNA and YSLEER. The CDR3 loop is CASSQDGQGNEQYF. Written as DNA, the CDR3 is TGCGCCAGCAGCCAAGATGGACAGGGGAACGAGCAGTACTTC.

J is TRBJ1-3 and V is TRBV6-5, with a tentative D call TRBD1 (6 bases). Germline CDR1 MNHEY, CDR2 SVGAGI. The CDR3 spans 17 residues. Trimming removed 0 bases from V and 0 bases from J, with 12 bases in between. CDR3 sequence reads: CASSYSMEGGSGNTIYF. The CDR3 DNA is TGTGCCAGCAGTTACTCGATGGAGGGGGGCTCTGGAAACACCATATATTTT.

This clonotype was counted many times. As DNA, the CDR3 is TGCAGTGCTGGGGGGGGTCTAGCGGCAGATACGCAGTATTTT. Amino acids: CSAGGGLAADTQYF. V is TRBV20-1 and J is TRBJ2-3, with TRBD2 identical over 7 bases. Germline CDR1 DFQATT, CDR2 SNEGSKA (reference sequence). Losses at the gene ends were 5 bases for V and 4 bases for J; bases not matched to a gene: 9. The CDR3 is made up of 14 amino acids.

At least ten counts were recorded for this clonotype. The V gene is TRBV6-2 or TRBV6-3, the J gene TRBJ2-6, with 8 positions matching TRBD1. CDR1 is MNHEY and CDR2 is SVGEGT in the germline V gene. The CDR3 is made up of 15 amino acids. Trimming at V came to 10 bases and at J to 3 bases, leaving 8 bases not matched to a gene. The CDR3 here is CATQGAKVGANVLTF. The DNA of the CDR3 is TGTGCCACTCAGGGGGCCAAGGTTGGGGCCAACGTCCTGACTTTC.

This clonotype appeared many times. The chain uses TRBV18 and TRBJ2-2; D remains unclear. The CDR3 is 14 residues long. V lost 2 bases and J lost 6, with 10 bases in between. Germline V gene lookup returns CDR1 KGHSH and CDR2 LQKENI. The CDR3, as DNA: TGTGCCAGCTCACCATTAATAGGATCCGGGGAGCTGTTTTTT. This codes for CASSPLIGSGELFF.

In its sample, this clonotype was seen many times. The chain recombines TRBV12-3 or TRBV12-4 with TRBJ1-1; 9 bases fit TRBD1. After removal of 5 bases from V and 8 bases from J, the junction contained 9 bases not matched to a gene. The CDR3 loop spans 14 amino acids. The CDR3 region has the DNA TGTGCCAGCAGTCCCAGACAGGGGGTTTCCGAAGCTTTCTTT. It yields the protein CASSPRQGVSEAFF.

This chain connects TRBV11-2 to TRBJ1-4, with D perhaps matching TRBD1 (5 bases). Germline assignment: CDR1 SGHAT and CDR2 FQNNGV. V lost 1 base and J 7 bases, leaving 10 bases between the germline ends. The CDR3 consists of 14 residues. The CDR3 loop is CASSLAGAGEKLFF. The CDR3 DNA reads TGTGCCAGCAGCTTAGCTGGGGCCGGTGAAAAACTGTTTTTT. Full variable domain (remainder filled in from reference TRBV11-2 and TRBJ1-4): EAGVAQSPRYKIIEKRQSVAFWCNPISGHATLYWYQQILGQGPKLLIQFQNNGVVDDSQLPKDRFSAERLKGVDSTLKIQPAKLEDSAVYLCASSLAGAGEKLFFGSGTQLSVL.

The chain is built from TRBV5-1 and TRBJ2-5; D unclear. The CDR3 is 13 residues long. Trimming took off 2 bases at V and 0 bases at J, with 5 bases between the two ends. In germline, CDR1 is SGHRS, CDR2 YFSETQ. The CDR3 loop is CASSLSHQETQYF. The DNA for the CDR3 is TGCGCCAGCAGCTTATCCCACCAAGAGACCCAGTACTTC.

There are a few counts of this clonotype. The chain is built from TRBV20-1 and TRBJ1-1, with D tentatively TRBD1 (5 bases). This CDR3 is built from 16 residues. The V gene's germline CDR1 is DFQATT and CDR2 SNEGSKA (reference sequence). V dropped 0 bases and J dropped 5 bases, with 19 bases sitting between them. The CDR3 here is CSARDRVTAMGTEAFF. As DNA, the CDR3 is TGCAGTGCTAGAGATCGTGTGACAGCGATGGGGACTGAAGCTTTCTTT.

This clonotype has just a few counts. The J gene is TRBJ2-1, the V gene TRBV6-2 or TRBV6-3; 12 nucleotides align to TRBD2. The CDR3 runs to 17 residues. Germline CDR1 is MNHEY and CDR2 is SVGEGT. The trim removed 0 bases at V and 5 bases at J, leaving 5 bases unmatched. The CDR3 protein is CASSYSSLAGGDNEQFF. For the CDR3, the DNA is TGTGCCAGCAGTTACTCGAGCCTAGCGGGGGGGGACAATGAGCAGTTCTTC.

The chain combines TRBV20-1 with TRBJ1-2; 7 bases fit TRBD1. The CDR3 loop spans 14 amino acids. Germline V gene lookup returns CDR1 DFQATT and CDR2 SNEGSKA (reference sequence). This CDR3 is CIPLTQGGLHGYTF. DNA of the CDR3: TGCATTCCGCTAACCCAAGGGGGCCTCCATGGCTACACCTTC.

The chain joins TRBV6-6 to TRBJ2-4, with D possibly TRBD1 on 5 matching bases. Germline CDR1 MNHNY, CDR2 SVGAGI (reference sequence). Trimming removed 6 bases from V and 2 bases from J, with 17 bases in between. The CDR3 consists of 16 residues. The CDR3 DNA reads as TGTGCCAGCAGCGAAGGGCGACAGAAACCCAAAAACATTCAGTACTTC. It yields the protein CASSEGRQKPKNIQYF.

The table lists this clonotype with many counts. The CDR3 DNA follows: TGTGCCAGCAGAAGGACAGGTCGCAATCAGCCCCAGCATTTT. It translates to CASRRTGRNQPQHF. The genes are TRBV6-5 and TRBJ1-5, with 7 nucleotides matching TRBD1. The CDR3 extends over 14 amino acids. V shed 6 bases and J 2 bases; nucleotides not matched to a gene: 4. CDR1 is MNHEY, CDR2 SVGAGI, per germline.

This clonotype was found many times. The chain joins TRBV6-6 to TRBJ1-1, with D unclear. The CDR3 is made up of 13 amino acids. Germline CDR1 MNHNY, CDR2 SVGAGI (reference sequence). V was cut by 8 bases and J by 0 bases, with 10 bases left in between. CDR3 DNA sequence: TGTGCCAGCTCGGGTGGCATGAACACTGAAGCTTTCTTT. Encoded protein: CASSGGMNTEAFF.

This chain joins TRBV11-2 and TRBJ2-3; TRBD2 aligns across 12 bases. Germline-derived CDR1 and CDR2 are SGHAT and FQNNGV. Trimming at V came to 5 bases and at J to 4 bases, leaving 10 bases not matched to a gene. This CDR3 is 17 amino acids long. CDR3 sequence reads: CASSQTTSGGRADTQYF. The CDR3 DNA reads TGTGCCAGCAGCCAGACGACTAGCGGGGGACGGGCAGATACGCAGTATTTT.

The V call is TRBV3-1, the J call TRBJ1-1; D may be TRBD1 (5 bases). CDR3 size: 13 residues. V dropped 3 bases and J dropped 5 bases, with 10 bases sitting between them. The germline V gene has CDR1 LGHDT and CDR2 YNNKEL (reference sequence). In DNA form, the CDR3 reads TGTGCCAGCAGCCATCCGGGGGGGACTGAAGCTTTCTTT. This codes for CASSHPGGTEAFF.

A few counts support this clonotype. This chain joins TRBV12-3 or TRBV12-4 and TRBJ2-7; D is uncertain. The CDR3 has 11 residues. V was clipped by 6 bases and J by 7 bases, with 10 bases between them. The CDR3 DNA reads TGTGCCAGCAGGTACAGTGGGGAGCAGTACTTC. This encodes CASRYSGEQYF.

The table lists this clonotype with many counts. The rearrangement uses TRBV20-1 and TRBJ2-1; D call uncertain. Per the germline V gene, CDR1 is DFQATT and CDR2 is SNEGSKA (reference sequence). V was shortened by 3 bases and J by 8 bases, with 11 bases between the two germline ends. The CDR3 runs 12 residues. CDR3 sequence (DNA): TGCAGTGCTAGGCCGAACCTCGATGAGCAGTTCTTC. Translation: CSARPNLDEQFF.

CDR3 bases: TGTGCCAGCAGTTTGGGTAGGAGCACAGATACGCAGTATTTT. This codes for CASSLGRSTDTQYF. This chain uses TRBV12-3 or TRBV12-4 with TRBJ2-3, with D uncertain. The length of the CDR3 is 14 residues. Trimming took 3 bases from V and 0 from J, leaving 7 bases between them.